These 26 T cell receptor beta chains were sequenced from one sample in a study of T-cell reconstitution after alpha-beta-depleted transplantation in children. Unique molecular identifiers were used in preparing the TCRbeta library. TCRdb re-analysed the PCR reads in MiXCR, keeping a single row per CDR3 protein. The sample lists around 250,000 distinct CDR3 sequences; about 26% were seen once. The sample here was PBMCs, taken before TCRalphabeta/CD19-depleted stem cell transplant. These receptors were taken from a girl aged 2 to 10 with Fanconi anemia, due to receive a stem cell transplant.

The chain recombines TRBV29-1 with TRBJ1-2; 7 nucleotides align to TRBD1. Germline V lookup: CDR1 SQVTM, CDR2 ANQGSEA. Trimming cost V 6 bases and J 6 bases; bases outside gene matches: 7. This CDR3 spans 12 amino acids. CDR3 in DNA: TGCAGCGTGAGACAGGGTGTCCATGGCTACACCTTC. Its protein product is CSVRQGVHGYTF.

The genes are TRBV20-1 and TRBJ2-1, with 8 nucleotides matching TRBD2. Losses at the gene ends were 5 bases for V and 6 bases for J; bases not matched to a gene: 9. The CDR3 is made up of 14 amino acids. Looked up from germline, CDR1 is DFQATT and CDR2 is SNEGSKA (reference sequence). CDR3 sequence (DNA): TGCAGTGCTGGGAGCGGGGGTGACGGCAATGAGCAGTTCTTC. Protein product: CSAGSGGDGNEQFF.

This clonotype was detected many times. The rearrangement links TRBV29-1 to TRBJ2-7; 12 bases match TRBD2. Germline CDR1 is SQVTM and CDR2 is ANQGSEA. The J segment lost 2 bases and the V segment lost 3 bases, leaving 11 bases of the junction unmatched. The CDR3 extends over 17 amino acids. The CDR3 region is CSVEMGSSGRVTYEQYF. For the CDR3, the DNA is TGCAGCGTTGAGATGGGGTCTAGCGGGAGGGTAACCTACGAGCAGTACTTC.

The chain combines TRBV7-2 with TRBJ1-2; perhaps TRBD1 as D (6 bases). CDR1 and CDR2 from the germline V gene are SGHTA and FQGNSA. There are 13 residues in the CDR3. V lost 5 bases, J lost 4 bases, and 11 bases lay in between. CDR3 sequence reads: CASSPGQRYGYTF. CDR3 nucleotides: TGTGCCAGCAGCCCCGGACAGCGCTATGGCTACACCTTC.

This clonotype turned up a few times. The chain carries TRBV4-2 and TRBJ1-2; 9 bases agree with TRBD1. This CDR3 has 17 residues. Germline V gives CDR1 LGHNA, CDR2 YNFKEQ. J lost 4 bases, V lost 0 bases, and 9 bases had no gene match. In DNA, the CDR3 is TGTGCCAGCAGCCAAGAGCATCCGGGACAGGGAAGCTATGGCTACACCTTC. Translating gives CASSQEHPGQGSYGYTF.

There are many counts of this clonotype. V gene TRBV20-1 combines with J gene TRBJ2-7; 7 nucleotides agree with TRBD1. This CDR3 comprises 14 residues. Germline lookup yields CDR1 DFQATT and CDR2 SNEGSKA (reference sequence). V lost 6 bases to trimming and J lost 0 bases; unmatched junction nucleotides: 8. The CDR3 here is CSARGGTASYEQYF. CDR3 coding DNA: TGCAGTGCCCGGGGTGGGACAGCCTCCTACGAGCAGTACTTC.

Ten or more counts support this clonotype. The chain employs TRBV5-1 and TRBJ1-5, with D uncertain. Between the trimmed V and J ends, which lost 6 bases and 0 bases, there was a span of 19 bases. The CDR3 runs 17 residues. Germline V gene data show CDR1 as SGHRS and CDR2 as YFSETQ. For the CDR3, the DNA is TGCGCCAGCATCCCAGAGCCAACAGCGATTAGCAATCAGCCCCAGCATTTT. Its protein product is CASIPEPTAISNQPQHF.

This clonotype appeared a few times. J is TRBJ2-2 and V is TRBV7-2; D gene ambiguous. The CDR3 loop spans 14 amino acids. Trimming stripped 5 bases from V and 9 bases from J, with 16 bases between. Looked up from germline, CDR1 is SGHTA and CDR2 is FQGNSA. The CDR3 here is CASSLRVGPRELFF. The CDR3 DNA follows: TGTGCCAGCAGCCTCCGGGTGGGCCCGAGGGAGCTGTTTTTT.

This clonotype has a count of ten or more. The V gene is TRBV20-1, the J gene TRBJ2-7, with 14 bases identical to TRBD2. From germline, CDR1 is DFQATT and CDR2 SNEGSKA (reference sequence). Trimming cost V 0 bases and J 7 bases; bases outside gene matches: 5. There are 15 residues in the CDR3. CDR3 DNA sequence: TGCAGTGCTAGAGAGAAGACTAGCGGGAGGGCGGAGCAGTACTTC. It specifies CSAREKTSGRAEQYF.

This clonotype was observed a few times. This chain links TRBV7-3 with TRBJ2-1; maybe TRBD1 (6 bases). This CDR3 contains 13 residues. Trimming stripped 4 bases from V and 9 bases from J, with 13 bases between. Per germline, CDR1 SGHTA and CDR2 FQGTGA. Here the CDR3 DNA reads TGTGCCAGCAGCTACGACAGGTGGCGTGAGCAGTTCTTC. Amino acids: CASSYDRWREQFF.

This chain uses TRBV2 with TRBJ2-7; D not resolved. Germline V gene lookup returns CDR1 SNHLY and CDR2 FYNNEI. The CDR3 consists of 16 residues. V was clipped by 5 bases and J by 0 bases, with 17 bases between them. The CDR3 nucleotides are TGTGCCAGCAGTAGGCCGATCGATAACTTCTCCTACGAGCAGTACTTC. Translating gives CASSRPIDNFSYEQYF.

This clonotype was picked up many times. The chain has TRBV20-1 and TRBJ2-5; 9 bases match TRBD2. Trimming removed 0 bases from V and 2 bases from J; junction bases left unmatched: 7. CDR3 size: 16 residues. Germline CDR1 reads DFQATT; CDR2 reads SNEGSKA (reference sequence). The CDR3 spells CSARDLVSGGQETQYF. The CDR3 DNA reads as TGCAGTGCTAGAGATCTGGTTAGCGGGGGACAAGAGACCCAGTACTTC.

This clonotype was counted at least ten times. The chain uses TRBV5-6 and TRBJ2-3; D ambiguous. Deletions cut 3 bases from V and 2 bases from J, with 10 bases between. From germline, CDR1 is SGHDT and CDR2 YYEEEE. The CDR3 totals 14 residues. CDR3 nucleotides: TGTGCCAGCAGCTCAACTCTAAACACAGATACGCAGTATTTT. Protein product: CASSSTLNTDTQYF.

The chain joins TRBV20-1 to TRBJ2-7; D perhaps matches TRBD1 (6 bases). The CDR3 runs to 13 residues. Germline V lookup: CDR1 DFQATT, CDR2 SNEGSKA (reference sequence). V was cut by 6 bases and J by 2 bases, with 14 bases left in between. CDR3 in amino acids: CSAQDSPTYEQYF. CDR3 nucleotide sequence: TGCAGTGCCCAGGACAGCCCTACCTACGAGCAGTACTTC.

The chain couples TRBV6-2 or TRBV6-3 to TRBJ2-1, with 12 bases fitting TRBD2. The V gene's germline CDR1 is MNHEY and CDR2 SVGEGT. The junction had 17 bases not matched to a gene; V was cut back by 5 bases and J by 0 bases. The CDR3 has 21 residues. DNA for the CDR3: TGTGCCAGCAGTAACAGACTAGCGGGAGAGAGGATAGTAGGCTCCTACAATGAGCAGTTCTTC. It codes for CASSNRLAGERIVGSYNEQFF.

This clonotype has a count of ten or more. J is TRBJ1-5 and V is TRBV6-2 or TRBV6-3; TRBD1 is a possible D gene (6 bases). The CDR3 is 20 residues long. Trimming left V 2 bases short and J 0 bases short, with 23 bases between. Germline values: CDR1 MNHEY, CDR2 SVGEGT. CDR3 sequence: CASSYTPGTPDRNSNQPQHF. The CDR3 DNA reads TGTGCCAGCAGTTACACCCCCGGGACACCCGACCGGAATAGCAATCAGCCCCAGCATTTT.

The rearrangement uses TRBV12-3 or TRBV12-4 and TRBJ1-1; TRBD1 aligns across 7 bases. The ends lost 4 bases at V and 11 bases at J; junction bases unmatched: 4. The CDR3 consists of 11 residues. As DNA, the CDR3 is TGTGCCAGCAGTTGGGACAGATACGCTTTCTTT. Translated, it gives CASSWDRYAFF.

The V and J genes are TRBV29-1 and TRBJ2-7; TRBD2 matches 12 bases. V lost 3 bases, J lost 4 bases, and 4 bases stayed unmatched. CDR3 length: 14 residues. Germline CDR1 reads SQVTM; CDR2 reads ANQGSEA. CDR3 protein: CSVDPSGRGYEQYF. The CDR3 coding sequence is TGCAGCGTTGACCCTAGCGGGAGGGGGTACGAGCAGTACTTC.

V gene TRBV20-1 combines with J gene TRBJ2-2; 10 bases are shared with TRBD2. With 0 bases clipped from V and 7 bases from J, the junction kept 8 bases outside the gene matches. Germline V gives CDR1 DFQATT, CDR2 SNEGSKA (reference sequence). The length of the CDR3 is 16 residues. This chain's CDR3 is CSARDERGGPHGELFF. CDR3 in DNA: TGCAGTGCTAGAGATGAGCGGGGGGGCCCTCACGGGGAGCTGTTTTTT.

This clonotype was detected many times. The chain uses TRBV5-1 and TRBJ2-3, with D perhaps TRBD1 or TRBD2 (6 bases each). CDR1 and CDR2 (germline): SGHRS, YFSETQ. The CDR3 extends over 17 amino acids. The V gene lost 2 bases and the J gene lost 6 bases, with 22 bases spanning the gap. The CDR3 sequence is CASSFPRSAGQMDTQYF. CDR3 in DNA: TGCGCCAGCAGCTTCCCCCGGTCGGCGGGACAAATGGATACGCAGTATTTT.

The gene calls are TRBV2 and TRBJ2-1, with 11 bases that match TRBD2. The V segment lost 5 bases and the J segment 7 bases; nucleotides outside the gene matches: 7. Germline CDR1 is SNHLY and CDR2 is FYNNEI. The CDR3 consists of 15 residues. The CDR3 DNA sequence: TGTGCCAGCAGTCCAACTAGCGGGAGAAGGAATGAGCAGTTCTTC. It translates to CASSPTSGRRNEQFF.

The rearrangement uses TRBV20-1 and TRBJ2-1; D not certain. Trimming removed 2 bases from V and 3 bases from J, with 14 bases in between. CDR3 length: 15 amino acids. Germline-derived CDR1 and CDR2 are DFQATT and SNEGSKA (reference sequence). For the CDR3, the DNA is TGCAGTGCTAGATTTCTGCAGATGATCTACAATGAGCAGTTCTTC. It yields the protein CSARFLQMIYNEQFF.

This clonotype appeared many times. V usage is TRBV20-1 and J usage is TRBJ2-7; D is possibly TRBD2 (6 bases). The CDR3 loop spans 16 amino acids. V lost 0 bases and J 3 bases, leaving 18 bases between the germline ends. Germline CDR1 is DFQATT and CDR2 is SNEGSKA (reference sequence). CDR3 DNA: TGCAGTGCTAGAGATACGAATAGGGCTAGCGTCTACGAGCAGTACTTC. Amino acid sequence: CSARDTNRASVYEQYF.

V gene TRBV7-6 combines with J gene TRBJ2-3; no definite D call. The CDR3 is 15 residues long. Trimming took 5 bases from V and 2 from J, leaving 14 bases between them. Germline V gene sequence: CDR1 SGHVS, CDR2 FNYEAQ. CDR3: CASSRQPPHTDTQYF. CDR3 nucleotide sequence: TGTGCCAGCAGCCGCCAGCCCCCTCACACAGATACGCAGTATTTT.

This clonotype came up a few times. The chain employs TRBV5-1 and TRBJ2-1; D is possibly TRBD2 (7 bases). The V end was cut by 2 bases, the J end by 4 bases, with 25 bases between. This CDR3 has 19 residues. Germline CDR1 and CDR2: SGHRS and YFSETQ. CDR3 DNA: TGCGCCAGCAGCTTCCCTCAGACAGGAAGGACTAGGGGTTACAATGAGCAGTTCTTC. Translation: CASSFPQTGRTRGYNEQFF. Variable domain in full (rest from reference TRBV5-1 and TRBJ2-1): KAGVTQTPRYLIKTRGQQVTLSCSPISGHRSVSWYQQTPGQGLQFLFEYFSETQRNKGNFPGRFSGRQFSNSRSEMNVSTLELGDSALYLCASSFPQTGRTRGYNEQFFGPGTRLTVL.

In this sample, this clonotype turned up a few times. This chain joins TRBV5-1 and TRBJ2-2, with D possibly matching TRBD1 (6 bases). Trimming stripped 3 bases from V and 4 bases from J, with 10 bases between. Germline CDR1 is SGHRS and CDR2 is YFSETQ. This CDR3 comprises 14 residues. CDR3 amino acids: CASSSTGTTGELFF. In DNA form, the CDR3 reads TGCGCCAGCAGCTCGACAGGAACCACCGGGGAGCTGTTTTTT. The entire variable domain, with the rest obtained from reference TRBV5-1 and TRBJ2-2, is as follows: KAGVTQTPRYLIKTRGQQVTLSCSPISGHRSVSWYQQTPGQGLQFLFEYFSETQRNKGNFPGRFSGRQFSNSRSEMNVSTLELGDSALYLCASSSTGTTGELFFGEGSRLTVL.